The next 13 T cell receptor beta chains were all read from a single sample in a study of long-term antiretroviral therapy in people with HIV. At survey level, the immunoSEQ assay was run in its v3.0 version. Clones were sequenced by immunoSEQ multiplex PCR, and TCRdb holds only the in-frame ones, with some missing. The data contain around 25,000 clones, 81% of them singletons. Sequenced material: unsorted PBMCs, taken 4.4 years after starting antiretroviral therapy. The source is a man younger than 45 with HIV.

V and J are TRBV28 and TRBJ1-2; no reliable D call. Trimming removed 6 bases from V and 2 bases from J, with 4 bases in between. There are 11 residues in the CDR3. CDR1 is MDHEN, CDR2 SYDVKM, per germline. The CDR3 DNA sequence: TGTGCCAGCAGGGTAAACTATGGCTACACCTTC. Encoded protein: CASRVNYGYTF.

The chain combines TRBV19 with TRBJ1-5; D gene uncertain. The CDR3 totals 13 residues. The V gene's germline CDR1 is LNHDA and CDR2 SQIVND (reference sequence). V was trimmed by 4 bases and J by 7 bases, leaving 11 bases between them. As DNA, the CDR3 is TGTGCCAGTAGTAGCGAAGGCCCGCAGCCCCAGCATTTT. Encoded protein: CASSSEGPQPQHF.

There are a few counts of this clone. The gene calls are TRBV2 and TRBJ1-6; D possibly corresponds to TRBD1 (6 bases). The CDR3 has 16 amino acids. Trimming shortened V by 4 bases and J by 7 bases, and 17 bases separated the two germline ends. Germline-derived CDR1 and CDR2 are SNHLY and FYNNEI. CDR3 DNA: TGTGCCAGCAGTGGGGGGCTTGGTAGGGGCAATTCACCCCTCCACTTT. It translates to CASSGGLGRGNSPLHF. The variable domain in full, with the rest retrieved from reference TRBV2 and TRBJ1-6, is EPEVTQTPSHQVTQMGQEVILRCVPISNHLYFYWYRQILGQKVEFLVSFYNNEISEKSEIFDDQFSVERPDGSNFTLKIRSTKLEDSAMYFCASSGGLGRGNSPLHFGNGTRLTVT.

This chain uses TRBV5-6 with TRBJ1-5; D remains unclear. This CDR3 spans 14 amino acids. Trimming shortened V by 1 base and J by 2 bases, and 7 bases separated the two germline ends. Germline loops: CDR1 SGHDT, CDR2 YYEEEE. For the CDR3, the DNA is TGTGCCAGCAGCTTGTTCGACGGCAATCAGCCCCAGCATTTT. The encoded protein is CASSLFDGNQPQHF.

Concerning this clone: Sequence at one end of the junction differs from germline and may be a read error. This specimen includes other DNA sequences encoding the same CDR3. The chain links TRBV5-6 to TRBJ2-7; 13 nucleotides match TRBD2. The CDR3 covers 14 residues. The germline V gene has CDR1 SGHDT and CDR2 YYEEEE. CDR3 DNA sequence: TGTGCTAGCAGTCTCGGACTAGCGGGAGTTGAGCAGTACTTC. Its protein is CASSLGLAGVEQYF.

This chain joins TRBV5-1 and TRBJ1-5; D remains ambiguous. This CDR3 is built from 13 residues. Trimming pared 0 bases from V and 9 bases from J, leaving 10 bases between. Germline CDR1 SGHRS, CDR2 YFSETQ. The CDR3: CASSLAGFGPQHF. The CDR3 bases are TGCGCCAGCAGCTTGGCGGGGTTCGGGCCCCAGCATTTT.

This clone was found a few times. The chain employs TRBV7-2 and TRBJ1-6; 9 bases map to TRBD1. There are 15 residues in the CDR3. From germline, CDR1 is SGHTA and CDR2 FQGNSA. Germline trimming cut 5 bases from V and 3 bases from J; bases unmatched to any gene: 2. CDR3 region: CASSTGQGYNSPLHF. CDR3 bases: TGTGCCAGCAGCACGGGACAGGGCTATAATTCACCCCTCCACTTT.

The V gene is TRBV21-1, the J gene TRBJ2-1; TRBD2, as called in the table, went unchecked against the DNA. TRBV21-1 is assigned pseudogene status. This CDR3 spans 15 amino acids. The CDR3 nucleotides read TGTGCCAGCAGCAGGGGACTGACCCACTACAATGAGCAGTTCTTC. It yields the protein CASSRGLTHYNEQFF.

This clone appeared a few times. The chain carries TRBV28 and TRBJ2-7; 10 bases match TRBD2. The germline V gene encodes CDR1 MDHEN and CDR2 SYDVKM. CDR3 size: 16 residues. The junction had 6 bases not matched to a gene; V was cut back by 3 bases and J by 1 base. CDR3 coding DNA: TGTGCCAGCAGTTTTACACTAGCGGGACTATCCTACGAGCAGTACTTC. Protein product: CASSFTLAGLSYEQYF.

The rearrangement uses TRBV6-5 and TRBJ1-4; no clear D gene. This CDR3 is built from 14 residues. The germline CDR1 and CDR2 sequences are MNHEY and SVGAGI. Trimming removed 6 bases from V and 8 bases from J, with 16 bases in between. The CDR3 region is CASRPTPAREKLFF. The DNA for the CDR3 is TGTGCCAGCAGACCGACACCCGCTCGGGAAAAACTGTTTTTT.

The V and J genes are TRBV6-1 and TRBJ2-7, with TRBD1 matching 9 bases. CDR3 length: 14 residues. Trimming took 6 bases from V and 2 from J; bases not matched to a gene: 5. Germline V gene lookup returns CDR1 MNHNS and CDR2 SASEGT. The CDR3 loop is CASSWTGVTYEQYF. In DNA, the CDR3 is TGTGCCAGCAGCTGGACAGGGGTAACCTACGAGCAGTACTTC.

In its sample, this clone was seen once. CDR3: CASSQAGTFFSYNEQFF. CDR3 coding DNA: TGTGCCAGCAGCCAAGCTGGGACTTTCTTCTCCTACAATGAGCAGTTCTTC. J is TRBJ2-1 and V is TRBV14, with a weak D call TRBD2 (6 bases). V was pared by 1 base and J by 0 bases, with 13 bases between. Germline loops: CDR1 SGHDN, CDR2 FVKESK. CDR3 size: 17 residues.

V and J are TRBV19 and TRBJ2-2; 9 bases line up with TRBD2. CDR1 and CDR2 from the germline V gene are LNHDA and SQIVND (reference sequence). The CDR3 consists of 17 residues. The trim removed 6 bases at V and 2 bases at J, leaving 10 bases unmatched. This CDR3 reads CASRETAGGPNTGELFF. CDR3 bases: TGTGCCAGTAGGGAGACGGCGGGGGGGCCAAACACCGGGGAGCTGTTTTTT.